This TCR beta chain was sequenced for a study of cytomegalovirus exposure and HLA in healthy donors. This CDR3 has 15 amino acids. From germline, CDR1 is KGHSH and CDR2 LQKENI. V was clipped by 6 bases and J by 0 bases; unmatched bases: 7. The PCR had 60 Vbeta and 13 Jbeta primers. Repertoires were generated with immunoSEQ multiplex PCR, while TCRdb's copy carries only in-frame clones and drops some. The sample comprises some 110,000 clones, 65% to 80% of which are singletons, and 13% rests with the top ten. Details on this clone: Its antigen remains unknown.

Study-wide findings and caveats: Cytomegalovirus association was assigned to 150 to 200 TCR beta chains. Fewer N-insertions (relative to the approximately 700-donor mean) were reportedly seen in an Asian-associated ancestry cluster in a later analysis. Further analysis was carried out later, and it showed several of the most significant clusters appearing linked to common viral pathogens.

Material: PBMCs. The origin of this receptor is a woman aged 40-49 years in good health and CMV-seropositive. This rearrangement joins TRBV18 to TRBJ2-7; 8 positions agree with TRBD2. Here the CDR3 DNA reads TGTGCCAGCTCCCCTAGCGGGTCTAGCTCCTACGAGCAGTACTTC. Protein product: CASSPSGSSSYEQYF.